These 8 T cell receptor beta chains originate from one sample sequenced in a study of early T cells in non-severe SARS-CoV-2 infection. TCRdb analysed the 5' RACE reads with MiXCR anew, one entry per CDR3 protein. This table holds tens of thousands of distinct CDR3 sequences, nearly 6% found once. Source material: whole blood. The receptor set was obtained from an adult who was a healthcare worker with PCR-confirmed SARS-CoV-2 infection or an uninfected control (not recorded which).

This clonotype was observed at least ten times. The gene calls are TRBV18 and TRBJ2-7; a possible D gene is TRBD1 (5 bases). Deletions cut 6 bases from V and 5 bases from J, with 17 bases between. CDR3 length equals 14 residues. Germline CDR1 and CDR2: KGHSH and LQKENI. The CDR3 protein is CASSLFRDTHEQYF. CDR3 in DNA: TGTGCCAGCTCCCTTTTCAGGGATACCCACGAGCAGTACTTC.

The V call is TRBV5-1, the J call TRBJ2-7; 9 positions match TRBD2. CDR3 size: 15 residues. V was clipped by 4 bases and J by 1 base; unmatched bases: 6. Germline CDR1 reads SGHRS; CDR2 reads YFSETQ. The CDR3 DNA reads as TGCGCCAGCAGCCCCAAGGCGGGGGGGTCCTACGAGCAGTACTTC. Its translation is CASSPKAGGSYEQYF.

The J gene is TRBJ2-1, the V gene TRBV15, with D possibly being TRBD2 (6 bases). This CDR3 has 14 amino acids. With 6 bases removed from V and 1 base from J, the gap between germline ends came to 10 bases. Germline CDR1 LNHNV, CDR2 YYDKDF (reference sequence). CDR3 residues: CATSRDFSYNEQFF. The CDR3 DNA follows: TGTGCCACCAGTAGGGACTTTTCCTACAATGAGCAGTTCTTC.

This clonotype has at least ten counts. This sequence joins TRBV18 and TRBJ2-7; TRBD2 agrees at 9 bases. V lost 0 bases and J lost 4; bases outside the gene matches: 1. The V gene's germline CDR1 is KGHSH and CDR2 LQKENI. The CDR3 is made up of 14 amino acids. CDR3 nucleotides: TGTGCCAGCTCACCACCGGCGGGAGGGTACGAGCAGTACTTC. Amino acids: CASSPPAGGYEQYF.

This clonotype was picked up many times. The chain couples TRBV4-1 to TRBJ2-1; the match to TRBD2 covers 7 bases. The V gene's germline CDR1 is MGHRA and CDR2 YSYEKL. The J segment lost 11 bases and the V segment lost 4 bases, leaving 8 bases of the junction unmatched. CDR3 length equals 13 residues. The CDR3 loop is CASSLTWEGKQFF. The CDR3 nucleotides are TGCGCCAGCAGCCTCACTTGGGAGGGCAAGCAGTTCTTC.

This chain uses TRBV11-2 with TRBJ1-1, with D unclear. CDR1 is SGHAT and CDR2 is FQNNGV in the germline V gene. The V end lost 1 base, the J end lost 0 bases, and 9 bases lay between the germline ends. CDR3 length: 15 residues. The CDR3 bases are TGTGCCAGCAGCTTAGCCCGACGGATGAACACTGAAGCTTTCTTT. Encoded protein: CASSLARRMNTEAFF.

This clonotype occurred once. CDR3 in amino acids: CASSPTGSPAYEQYF. The CDR3 DNA sequence: TGTGCCAGCAGCCCGACAGGGTCCCCCGCCTACGAGCAGTACTTC. This chain joins TRBV2 and TRBJ2-7; 7 positions match TRBD1. V lost 6 bases, J lost 2 bases, and 10 bases stayed unmatched. This CDR3 region has 15 residues. The germline gives CDR1 SNHLY, CDR2 FYNNEI.

This clonotype was counted ten times or more. The CDR3 nucleotides are TGTGCCAGTAGTATAGATACGATAGAGGCGTCCTACAATGAGCAGTTCTTC. Translation: CASSIDTIEASYNEQFF. This chain uses TRBV19 with TRBJ2-1; D is unresolved. The CDR3 has 17 residues. The V and J ends lost 0 bases and 1 base respectively, with 13 bases between them. CDR1 LNHDA and CDR2 SQIVND come from the germline V gene (reference sequence).